The TCR beta chain described here comes from a study of shared clonotypes between healthy human individuals. Study-wide findings and caveats: The study found roughly 5% of naive CD4 clonotypes shared across a handful of donors.

The V and J ends lost 0 bases and 8 bases, in that order; junction bases with no gene match: 7. The CDR3 consists of 17 residues. The germline CDR1 and CDR2 sequences are SGHVS and FQNEAQ. As to this clone: Its antigen is currently unknown.

It was 200 to 250 ng DNA, around 33,000 T cell genomes, that sorted-subset replicate PCRs used. In the study's own analysis: Owing to the provision of junction-only sequences devoid of quality scores by immunoSEQ, filtering differed. Measured with immunoSEQ multiplex PCR; TCRdb has only the in-frame clones, and not every one. The V and J calls and the clone size are those of that table, but D and trimming were determined from the DNA. Found here are some 1,100,000 clones, approximately 80% of them singletons; the top ten hold 0.5% to 0.6%. Sequencing used memory CD4+ T cells from PBMCs. Noted subset: CD45RA-negative fraction. The TCR comes from a man younger than 35 in good health. Some clones in this sample may be carry-over from other donors' samples. The chain carries TRBV7-8 and TRBJ2-1; 13 bases agree with TRBD2. The CDR3 nucleotides read TGTGCCAGCAGCTTAGCGCTAACTAGCGGGAGGGGCGATGAGCAGTTCTTC. Translation gives CASSLALTSGRGDEQFF. Supplemented by reference TRBV7-8 and TRBJ2-1, the full variable domain reads GAGVSQSPRYKVAKRGQDVALRCDPISGHVSLFWYQQALGQGPEFLTYFQNEAQLDKSGLPSDRFFAERPEGSVSTLKIQRTQQEDSAVYLCASSLALTSGRGDEQFFGPGTRLTVL.